This TCR beta chain comes out of a study of CXCR3-negative and CXCR3-positive naive CD8 T cells. Study details: Per library, roughly 1.4 +/- 0.3 million reads; 130 million to 150 million TRB reads overall. General observations from the study: Unlike memory cells, which differed, naive CXCR3-negative and CXCR3-positive cells had similar TRBV-TRBJ usage. Naive CXCR3-positive cells had TRB CDR3s more hydrophobic than those of CXCR3-negative naive cells. Naive subsets did not differ in surface CD5, and TRB CDR3 properties served to infer TCR strength.

The CDR3 spans 16 residues. The germline V gene has CDR1 ENHRY and CDR2 SYGVKD. Libraries of TRB cDNA were made by 5' RACE and carried UMIs. TCRdb re-called the 5' RACE reads; one entry per CDR3 protein, DNA not given. This repertoire includes roughly 65,000 distinct CDR3 sequences. To note about this clonotype: Its antigen is unknown.

The CD45RO-CCR7+CD27+CD95- phenotype denoted naive CD8+ T cells. This chain connects TRBV10-3 to TRBJ1-1; TCRdb returns TRBD1, unconfirmable since there is no DNA. The sequence was obtained from a human donor in good health. Some clones in this sample may be carry-over from other donors' samples. The specimen sequenced was naive CXCR3+ CD8+ T cells from blood. Described subset: CD45RO-CCR7+CD27+CD95- naive CD8+ T cells expressing CXCR3 (TNR3+). The CDR3 spells CAISDPGTDIYTEAFF.